What follows are 4 T cell receptor beta chains derived from one specimen sequenced in a study of lymphopenia after photon versus proton radiotherapy. Clones were read by immunoSEQ multiplex PCR, and TCRdb kept only the in-frame ones, dropping some. Among under 25,000 clones listed, 85% were seen once. The specimen comprised peripheral blood, sampled from a patient treated with photon-based radiotherapy. These receptor sequences come from a man aged 60 to 75 with pancreatic cancer.

The genes are TRBV28 and TRBJ1-4; the D is unclear. Germline assignment: CDR1 MDHEN and CDR2 SYDVKM. Trimming took 2 bases from V and 7 from J, leaving 14 bases between them. The CDR3 covers 15 residues. CDR3: CASSLIAGSGEKLFF. The CDR3 DNA sequence: TGTGCCAGCAGTTTAATAGCGGGGTCGGGTGAAAAACTGTTTTTT. Based on the CDR3 plus reference TRBV28 and TRBJ1-4, the full variable domain is DVKVTQSSRYLVKRTGEKVFLECVQDMDHENMFWYRQDPGLGLRLIYFSYDVKMKEKGDIPEGYSVSREKKERFSLILESASTNQTSMYLCASSLIAGSGEKLFFGSGTQLSVL.

The CDR3 sequence: CASSQAGTGVTEAFF. The CDR3 nucleotides read TGTGCCAGCTCACAAGCGGGGACAGGCGTCACTGAAGCTTTCTTT. This chain links TRBV18 with TRBJ1-1; TRBD1 matches at 8 bases. CDR3 length: 15 amino acids. Germline V gene lookup returns CDR1 KGHSH and CDR2 LQKENI. V was clipped by 4 bases and J by 4 bases; unmatched bases: 8.

The chain couples TRBV4-1 to TRBJ2-3; no clear D. V was pared by 4 bases and J by 0 bases, with 11 bases between. CDR3 size: 15 residues. Germline CDR1 MGHRA, CDR2 YSYEKL. This CDR3 reads CASSPGAASTDTQYF. CDR3 nucleotide sequence: TGCGCCAGCAGCCCCGGTGCTGCTAGCACAGATACGCAGTATTTT.

The genes are TRBV4-1 and TRBJ1-2; 7 positions agree with TRBD1. The CDR3 is 20 residues long. Losses at the gene ends were 1 base for V and 4 bases for J; bases not matched to a gene: 21. CDR1 and CDR2 from the germline V gene are MGHRA and YSYEKL. The CDR3 DNA reads TGCGCCAGCAGCCAAGCCGTATTTAACTCCGGGACAGCCGTACCCTATGGCTACACCTTC. It is translated as CASSQAVFNSGTAVPYGYTF.